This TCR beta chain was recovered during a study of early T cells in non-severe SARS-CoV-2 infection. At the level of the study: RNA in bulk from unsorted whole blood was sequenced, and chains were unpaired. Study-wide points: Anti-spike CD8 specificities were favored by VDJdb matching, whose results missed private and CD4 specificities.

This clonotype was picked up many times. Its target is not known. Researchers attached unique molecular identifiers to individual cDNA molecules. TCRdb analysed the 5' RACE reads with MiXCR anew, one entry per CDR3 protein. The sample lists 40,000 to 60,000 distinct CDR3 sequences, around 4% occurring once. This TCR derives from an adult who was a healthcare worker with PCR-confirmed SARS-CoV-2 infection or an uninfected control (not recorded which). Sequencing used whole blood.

CDR3 sequence (DNA): TGTGCCAGCTCACCGACAGGGTTGAATGAGCAGTTCTTC. It encodes CASSPTGLNEQFF. The rearrangement joins TRBV18 to TRBJ2-1, with 7 bases that match TRBD1. CDR1 is KGHSH, CDR2 LQKENI, per germline. The CDR3 contains 13 residues. V lost 3 bases, J lost 7 bases, and 3 bases stayed unmatched.